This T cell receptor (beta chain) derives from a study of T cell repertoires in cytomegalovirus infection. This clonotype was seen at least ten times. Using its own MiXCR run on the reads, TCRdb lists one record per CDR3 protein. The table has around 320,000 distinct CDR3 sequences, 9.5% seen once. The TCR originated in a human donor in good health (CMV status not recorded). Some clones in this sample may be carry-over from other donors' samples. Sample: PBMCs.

CDR3 in amino acids: CASSFPPGTSGNTIYF. The DNA for the CDR3 is TGTGCCAGCAGCTTCCCACCGGGCACCTCTGGAAACACCATATATTTT. The chain links TRBV7-9 to TRBJ1-3; D uncertain. CDR1 and CDR2 from the germline V gene are SEHNR and FQNEAQ (reference sequence). CDR3 length equals 16 residues. Trimming pared 3 bases from V and 0 bases from J, leaving 12 bases between.